The next 3 T cell receptor beta chains were all read from a single sample in a study of liver allograft versus peripheral blood T cells. The wider study: Comparing T cell receptor repertoires in transplanted livers with those in recipients' peripheral blood was part of the design.

TCRdb processed the reads anew with MiXCR; each CDR3 protein has one entry. This sample has 2,500 to 3,500 distinct CDR3 sequences; around 15% occur once, and the top ten carry approximately 24%. The origin of the receptors is a human patient who had a liver transplant. Some T cells could come from the graft donor.

About this clonotype: A far larger clone lies a single base away; this is likely a read error. The rearrangement uses TRBV27 and TRBJ2-7, with 7 bases lining up with TRBD2. The CDR3 loop spans 15 amino acids. Germline V gene lookup returns CDR1 MNHEY and CDR2 SMNVEV (reference sequence). V was pared by 6 bases and J by 5 bases, with 13 bases of the junction left unmatched. The CDR3 sequence is CASSLGPSGADEQYF. CDR3 sequence (DNA): TGTGCCAGCAGCTTAGGGCCCAGCGGGGCGGACGAGCAGTACTTC.

By share, this clonotype ranks as medium-sized. This chain connects TRBV29-1 to TRBJ2-1; possibly TRBD1 or TRBD2 for D (5 bases each). The CDR3 covers 14 residues. Germline V lookup: CDR1 SQVTM, CDR2 ANQGSEA. The germline V and J ends were trimmed by 6 bases and 2 bases, with 14 bases remaining between them. CDR3 bases: TGCAGCGTGCCAGAGTCGGGACCCTACAATGAGCAGTTCTTC. It codes for CSVPESGPYNEQFF.

This clonotype is termed medium-sized. The chain uses TRBV5-6 and TRBJ2-7; a possible D gene is TRBD2 (6 bases). The CDR3 is 13 amino acids. CDR1 is SGHDT and CDR2 is YYEEEE in the germline V gene. With 4 bases removed from V and 5 bases from J, the gap between germline ends came to 13 bases. CDR3: CASSPGGRDEQYF. The CDR3 DNA is TGTGCCAGCAGCCCTGGAGGGCGGGACGAGCAGTACTTC.